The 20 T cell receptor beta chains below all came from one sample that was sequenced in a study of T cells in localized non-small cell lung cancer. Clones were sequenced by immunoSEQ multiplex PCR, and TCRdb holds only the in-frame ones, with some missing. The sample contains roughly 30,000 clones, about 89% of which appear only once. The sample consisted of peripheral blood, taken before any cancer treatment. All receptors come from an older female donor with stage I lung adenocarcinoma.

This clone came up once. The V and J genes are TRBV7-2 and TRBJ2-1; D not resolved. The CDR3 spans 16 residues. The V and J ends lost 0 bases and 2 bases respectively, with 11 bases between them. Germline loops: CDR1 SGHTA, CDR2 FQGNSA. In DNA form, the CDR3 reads TGTGCCAGCAGCTTAGCAGGAAGCGACCCCTACAATGAGCAGTTCTTC. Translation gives CASSLAGSDPYNEQFF.

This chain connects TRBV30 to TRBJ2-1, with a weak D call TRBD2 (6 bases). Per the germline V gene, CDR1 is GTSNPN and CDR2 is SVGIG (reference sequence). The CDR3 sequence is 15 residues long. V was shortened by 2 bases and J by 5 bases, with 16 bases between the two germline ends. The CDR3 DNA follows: TGTGCCTGGAGTCCGGGACTTCGGGGCCACAATGAGCAGTTCTTC. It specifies CAWSPGLRGHNEQFF. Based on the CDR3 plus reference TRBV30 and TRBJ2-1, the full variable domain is SQTIHQWPATLVQPVGSPLSLECTVEGTSNPNLYWYRQAAGRGLQLLFYSVGIGQISSEVPQNLSASRPQDRQFILSSKKLLLSDSGFYLCAWSPGLRGHNEQFFGPGTRLTVL.

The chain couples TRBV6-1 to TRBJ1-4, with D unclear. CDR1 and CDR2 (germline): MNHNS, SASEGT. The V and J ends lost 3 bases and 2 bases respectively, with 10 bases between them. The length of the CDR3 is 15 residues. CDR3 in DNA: TGTGCCAGCAGTGATGGTGGGGTGACTAATGAAAAACTGTTTTTT. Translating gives CASSDGGVTNEKLFF.

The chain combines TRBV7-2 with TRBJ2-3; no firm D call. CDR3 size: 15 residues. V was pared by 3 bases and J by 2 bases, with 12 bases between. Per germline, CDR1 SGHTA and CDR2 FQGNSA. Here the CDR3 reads CASSFSPTNTDTQYF. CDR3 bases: TGTGCCAGCAGCTTTTCACCCACTAACACAGATACGCAGTATTTT. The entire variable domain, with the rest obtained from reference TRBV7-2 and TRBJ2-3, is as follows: GAGVSQSPSNKVTEKGKDVELRCDPISGHTALYWYRQSLGQGLEFLIYFQGNSAPDKSGLPSDRFSAERTGGSVSTLTIQRTQQEDSAVYLCASSFSPTNTDTQYFGPGTRLTVL.

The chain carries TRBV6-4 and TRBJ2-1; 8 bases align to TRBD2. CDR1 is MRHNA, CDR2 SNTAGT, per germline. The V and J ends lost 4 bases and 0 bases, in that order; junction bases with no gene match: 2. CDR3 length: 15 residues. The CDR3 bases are TGTGCCAGCAGTGCCGCGGGAGGCTCCTACAATGAGCAGTTCTTC. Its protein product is CASSAAGGSYNEQFF.

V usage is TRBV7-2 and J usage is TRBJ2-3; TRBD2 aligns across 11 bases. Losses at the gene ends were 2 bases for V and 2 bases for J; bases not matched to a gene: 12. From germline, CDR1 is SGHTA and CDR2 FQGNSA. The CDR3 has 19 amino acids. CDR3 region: CASSLYGGTSGLNTDTQYF. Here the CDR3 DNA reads TGTGCCAGCAGCTTATATGGCGGGACTAGCGGTCTAAACACAGATACGCAGTATTTT.

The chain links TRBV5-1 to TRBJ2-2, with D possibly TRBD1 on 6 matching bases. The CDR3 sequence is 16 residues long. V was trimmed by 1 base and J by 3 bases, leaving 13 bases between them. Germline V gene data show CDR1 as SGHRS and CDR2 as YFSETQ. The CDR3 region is CASSLLGALDTGELFF. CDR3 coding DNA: TGCGCCAGCAGCTTGTTGGGGGCCCTCGACACCGGGGAGCTGTTTTTT.

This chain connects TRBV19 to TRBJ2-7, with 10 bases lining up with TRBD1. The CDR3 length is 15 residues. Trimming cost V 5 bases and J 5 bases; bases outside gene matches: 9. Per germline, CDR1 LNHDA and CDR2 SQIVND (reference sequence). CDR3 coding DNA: TGTGCCAGTAGTTCCCGACAGGGGGCAACTCACGAGCAGTACTTC. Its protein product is CASSSRQGATHEQYF.

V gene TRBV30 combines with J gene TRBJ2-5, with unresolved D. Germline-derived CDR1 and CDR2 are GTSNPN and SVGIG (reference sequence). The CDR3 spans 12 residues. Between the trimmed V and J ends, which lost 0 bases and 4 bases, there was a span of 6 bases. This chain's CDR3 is CAWSVIGETQYF. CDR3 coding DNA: TGTGCCTGGAGTGTTATTGGAGAGACCCAGTACTTC.

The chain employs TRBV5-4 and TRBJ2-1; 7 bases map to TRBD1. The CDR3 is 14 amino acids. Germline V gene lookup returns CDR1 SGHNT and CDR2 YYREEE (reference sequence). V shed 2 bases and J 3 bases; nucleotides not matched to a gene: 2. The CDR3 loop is CASSFGDSYNEQFF. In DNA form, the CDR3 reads TGTGCCAGCAGCTTCGGGGACAGCTACAATGAGCAGTTCTTC. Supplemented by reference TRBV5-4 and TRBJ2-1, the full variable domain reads ETGVTQSPTHLIKTRGQQVTLRCSSQSGHNTVSWYQQALGQGPQFIFQYYREEENGRGNFPPRFSGLQFPNYSSELNVNALELDDSALYLCASSFGDSYNEQFFGPGTRLTVL.

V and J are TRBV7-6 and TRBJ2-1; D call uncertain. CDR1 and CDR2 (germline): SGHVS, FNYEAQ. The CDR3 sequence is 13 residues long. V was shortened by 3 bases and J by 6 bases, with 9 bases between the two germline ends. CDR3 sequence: CASSFERGNEQFF. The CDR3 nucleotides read TGTGCCAGCAGCTTCGAAAGAGGCAATGAGCAGTTCTTC.

CDR3 nucleotides: TGTGCCAGCAGTCTTACTAGATTTTGGGACTATGGCTACACCTTC. It translates to CASSLTRFWDYGYTF. The V gene is TRBV28, the J gene TRBJ1-2; D is unclear. Deletions cut 5 bases from V and 3 bases from J, with 16 bases between. Germline V gene lookup returns CDR1 MDHEN and CDR2 SYDVKM. This CDR3 comprises 15 residues.

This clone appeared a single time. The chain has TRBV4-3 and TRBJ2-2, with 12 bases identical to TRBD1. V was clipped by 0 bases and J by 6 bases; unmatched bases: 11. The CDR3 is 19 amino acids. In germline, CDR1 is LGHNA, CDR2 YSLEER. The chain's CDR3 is CASSQDPRDRGRKAGELFF. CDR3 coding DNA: TGCGCCAGCAGCCAAGATCCCCGGGACAGGGGGCGAAAGGCCGGGGAGCTGTTTTTT.

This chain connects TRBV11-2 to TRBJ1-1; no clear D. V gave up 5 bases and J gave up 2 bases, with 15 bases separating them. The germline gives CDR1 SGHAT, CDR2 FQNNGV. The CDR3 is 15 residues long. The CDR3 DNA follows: TGTGCCAGCAGCCCATCCGCCGACGGTAACACTGAAGCTTTCTTT. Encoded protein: CASSPSADGNTEAFF.

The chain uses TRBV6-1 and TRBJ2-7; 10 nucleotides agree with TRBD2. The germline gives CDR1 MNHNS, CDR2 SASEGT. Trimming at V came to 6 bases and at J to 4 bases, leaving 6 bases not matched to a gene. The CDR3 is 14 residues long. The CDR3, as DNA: TGTGCCAGCAGCCCCAGCGGGAGGGTATACGAGCAGTACTTC. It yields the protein CASSPSGRVYEQYF.

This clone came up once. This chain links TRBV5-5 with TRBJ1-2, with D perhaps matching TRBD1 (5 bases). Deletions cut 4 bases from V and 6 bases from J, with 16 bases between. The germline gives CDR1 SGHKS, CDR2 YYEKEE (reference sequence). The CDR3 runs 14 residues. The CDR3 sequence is CASSPGDHLDGYTF. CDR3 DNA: TGTGCCAGCAGCCCGGGGGACCACTTGGATGGCTACACCTTC.

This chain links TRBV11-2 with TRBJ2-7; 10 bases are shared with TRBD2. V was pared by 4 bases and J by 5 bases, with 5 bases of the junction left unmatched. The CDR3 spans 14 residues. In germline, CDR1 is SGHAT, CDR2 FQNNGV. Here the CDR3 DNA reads TGTGCCAGCAGCTCGCTAGCGGGAGTGGACGAGCAGTACTTC. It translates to CASSSLAGVDEQYF.

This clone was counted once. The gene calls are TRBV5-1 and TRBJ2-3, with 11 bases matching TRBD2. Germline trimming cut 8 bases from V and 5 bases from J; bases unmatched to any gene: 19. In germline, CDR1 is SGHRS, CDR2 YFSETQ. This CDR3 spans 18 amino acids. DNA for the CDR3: TGCGCCAGTCGAAGACTAGCGGGAATCTTAGGGAGCGGAGATACGCAGTATTTT. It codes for CASRRLAGILGSGDTQYF.

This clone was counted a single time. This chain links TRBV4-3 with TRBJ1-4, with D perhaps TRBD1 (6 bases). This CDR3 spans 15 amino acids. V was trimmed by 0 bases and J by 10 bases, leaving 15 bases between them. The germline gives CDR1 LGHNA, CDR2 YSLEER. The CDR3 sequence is CASSQEGGRVGKLFF. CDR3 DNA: TGCGCCAGCAGCCAAGAGGGGGGCAGGGTAGGAAAACTGTTTTTT.

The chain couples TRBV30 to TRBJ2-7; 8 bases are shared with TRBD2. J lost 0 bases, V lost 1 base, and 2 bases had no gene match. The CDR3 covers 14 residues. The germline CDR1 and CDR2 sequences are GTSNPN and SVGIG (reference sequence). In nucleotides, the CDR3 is TGTGCCTGGAGTGGCAGCGGGAGCTCCTACGAGCAGTACTTC. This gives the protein CAWSGSGSSYEQYF. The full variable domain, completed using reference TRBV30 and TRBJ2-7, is SQTIHQWPATLVQPVGSPLSLECTVEGTSNPNLYWYRQAAGRGLQLLFYSVGIGQISSEVPQNLSASRPQDRQFILSSKKLLLSDSGFYLCAWSGSGSSYEQYFGPGTRLTVT.